The 21 T cell receptor beta chains listed next were all sequenced from one sample in a study of T cells in Graves' hyperthyroidism and ophthalmopathy. Amplified TCR beta CDR3 regions came from RNA transcripts. HTBI primers drove first-round RT-PCR of the TCR CDR3. TCRdb re-analysed the multiplex PCR reads in MiXCR, keeping a single row per CDR3 protein. The sample has about 480,000 distinct CDR3 sequences; roughly 25% are singletons. What was sequenced was blood. These receptors were collected from a woman in her thirties with Graves' ophthalmopathy.

This clonotype occurred once. As DNA, the CDR3 is TGCAGCGTTGAGGGACAGGGGGCCCGATACACTGAAGCTTTCTTT. Translating it yields CSVEGQGARYTEAFF. V is TRBV29-1 and J is TRBJ1-1, with 12 positions matching TRBD1. Germline assignment: CDR1 SQVTM and CDR2 ANQGSEA. CDR3 length: 15 amino acids. Germline trimming cut 3 bases from V and 3 bases from J; bases unmatched to any gene: 5.

In this sample, this clonotype turned up many times. The chain couples TRBV6-2 or TRBV6-3 to TRBJ2-2, with D possibly TRBD1 on 5 matching bases. V gave up 5 bases and J gave up 0 bases, with 13 bases separating them. This CDR3 region has 16 residues. Germline V gene data show CDR1 as MNHEY and CDR2 as SVGEGT. CDR3 DNA: TGTGCCAGCAGTCCCTACCCAGGGACGAACACCGGGGAGCTGTTTTTT. This codes for CASSPYPGTNTGELFF.

This clonotype occurred many times. This chain links TRBV7-9 with TRBJ2-5; 7 bases map to TRBD2. This CDR3 region has 15 residues. Germline V gene sequence: CDR1 SEHNR, CDR2 FQNEAQ (reference sequence). Trimming removed 5 bases from V and 5 bases from J; junction bases left unmatched: 11. The CDR3 nucleotides are TGTGCCAGCAGCCCCCAAGCGGGGAAGGAGGAGACCCAGTACTTC. Translation: CASSPQAGKEETQYF. Supplemented by reference TRBV7-9 and TRBJ2-5, the full variable domain reads DTGVSQNPRHKITKRGQNVTFRCDPISEHNRLYWYRQTLGQGPEFLTYFQNEAQLEKSRLLSDRFSAERPKGSFSTLEIQRTEQGDSAMYLCASSPQAGKEETQYFGPGTRLLVL.

The V and J genes are TRBV7-6 and TRBJ1-2; unclear D gene. The germline V gene has CDR1 SGHVS and CDR2 FNYEAQ. This CDR3 is built from 20 residues. V lost 6 bases to trimming and J lost 4 bases, with 33 bases between them. In DNA form, the CDR3 reads TGTGCCAGCAGGCCTTTCGGCTCCCCGTCGAACGACCAACTAACCTATGGCTACACCTTC. It codes for CASRPFGSPSNDQLTYGYTF. The variable domain in full, with the rest retrieved from reference TRBV7-6 and TRBJ1-2, is GAGVSQSPRYKVTKRGQDVALRCDPISGHVSLYWYRQALGQGPEFLTYFNYEAQQDKSGLPNDRFSAERPEGSISTLTIQRTEQRDSAMYRCASRPFGSPSNDQLTYGYTFGSGTRLTVV.

In this sample, this clonotype turned up many times. This chain uses TRBV6-1 with TRBJ1-1; no reliable D call. The CDR3 runs 14 residues. Trimming took off 6 bases at V and 0 bases at J, with 11 bases between the two ends. Germline lookup yields CDR1 MNHNS and CDR2 SASEGT. The CDR3 here is CASSGDRLNTEAFF. CDR3 nucleotide sequence: TGTGCCAGCAGCGGAGACCGTTTGAACACTGAAGCTTTCTTT.

This clonotype was counted only a few times. The chain combines TRBV13 with TRBJ2-7; 7 nucleotides align to TRBD1. Looked up from germline, CDR1 is PRHDT and CDR2 is FYEKMQ (reference sequence). This CDR3 region has 12 residues. The V gene end was trimmed by 5 bases and the J gene end by 8 bases; junction bases not matched to a gene: 6. The DNA for the CDR3 is TGTGCCAGCAGCCCCCGGGACAGCAAGCAGTACTTC. Protein sequence: CASSPRDSKQYF.

This clonotype was seen at least ten times. The rearrangement joins TRBV24-1 to TRBJ1-5, with D maybe TRBD1 (6 bases). Germline CDR1 reads KGHDR; CDR2 reads SFDVKD. Trimming shortened V by 4 bases and J by 4 bases, and 10 bases separated the two germline ends. CDR3 length: 14 amino acids. The CDR3, as DNA: TGTGCCACCAGTGACTACAGGGAGAATCAGCCCCAGCATTTT. The encoded protein is CATSDYRENQPQHF.

Ten or more counts support this clonotype. The gene calls are TRBV12-3 or TRBV12-4 and TRBJ2-7, with a weak D call TRBD1 (6 bases). The V gene lost 4 bases and the J gene lost 0 bases, with 13 bases spanning the gap. The CDR3 covers 15 residues. CDR3 coding DNA: TGTGCCAGCAGTTCCTACACAGGGAGCTCCTACGAGCAGTACTTC. Amino acids: CASSSYTGSSYEQYF.

There are many counts of this clonotype. The chain carries TRBV6-5 and TRBJ1-2; 7 positions match TRBD1. V shed 2 bases, J shed 6 bases, and the junction held 12 bases outside the gene matches. The CDR3 runs to 16 residues. The germline CDR1 and CDR2 sequences are MNHEY and SVGAGI. This CDR3 reads CASSYRILDREDGYTF. CDR3 DNA: TGTGCCAGCAGTTACCGTATACTCGACAGGGAGGATGGCTACACCTTC.

The sample holds many counts of this clonotype. This chain links TRBV11-2 with TRBJ2-5; 11 nucleotides agree with TRBD2. J lost 4 bases, V lost 1 base, and 2 bases had no gene match. CDR1 is SGHAT and CDR2 is FQNNGV in the germline V gene. The CDR3 runs to 15 residues. The CDR3 DNA follows: TGTGCCAGCAGCTTAGTAGCGGGGGGGGGAGAGACCCAGTACTTC. Residues: CASSLVAGGGETQYF.

This clonotype has ten or more counts. The V and J genes are TRBV2 and TRBJ2-2; TRBD1 or TRBD2 may be the D gene (5 bases each). CDR3 length equals 14 residues. Per the germline V gene, CDR1 is SNHLY and CDR2 is FYNNEI. V was clipped by 8 bases and J by 5 bases, with 15 bases between them. The CDR3 DNA sequence: TGTGCCAGCGGCCGGGACCACGGTACCGGGGAGCTGTTTTTT. Its protein is CASGRDHGTGELFF. Based on the CDR3 plus reference TRBV2 and TRBJ2-2, the full variable domain is EPEVTQTPSHQVTQMGQEVILRCVPISNHLYFYWYRQILGQKVEFLVSFYNNEISEKSEIFDDQFSVERPDGSNFTLKIRSTKLEDSAMYFCASGRDHGTGELFFGEGSRLTVL.

This chain links TRBV28 with TRBJ2-2; 8 positions match TRBD2. V was clipped by 8 bases and J by 1 base; unmatched bases: 9. The V gene's germline CDR1 is MDHEN and CDR2 SYDVKM. The CDR3 length is 16 residues. The CDR3 coding sequence is TGTGCCAGCGGTCCTACTAGCGGAGAGAACACCGGGGAGCTGTTTTTT. As protein: CASGPTSGENTGELFF.

The table lists this clonotype with many counts. This sequence joins TRBV6-2 or TRBV6-3 and TRBJ2-7; 7 bases map to TRBD2. Germline CDR1 MNHEY, CDR2 SVGEGT. The CDR3 consists of 15 residues. The J segment lost 0 bases and the V segment lost 8 bases, leaving 10 bases of the junction unmatched. The CDR3 region has the DNA TGTGCCAGCCGACCAGGCGGGGGAAACTCCTACGAGCAGTACTTC. It codes for CASRPGGGNSYEQYF.

The chain links TRBV6-2 or TRBV6-3 to TRBJ2-7; 9 nucleotides align to TRBD2. V shed 7 bases and J 2 bases; nucleotides not matched to a gene: 12. The CDR3 sequence is 16 residues long. Looked up from germline, CDR1 is MNHEY and CDR2 is SVGEGT. This CDR3 is CASIGLAGRKTYEQYF. The CDR3 nucleotides read TGTGCCAGCATAGGGCTAGCGGGGCGTAAAACCTACGAGCAGTACTTC.

The gene calls are TRBV28 and TRBJ1-5; D gene uncertain. V gave up 1 base and J gave up 7 bases, with 17 bases separating them. CDR1 is MDHEN and CDR2 is SYDVKM in the germline V gene. The CDR3 consists of 16 residues. Here the CDR3 DNA reads TGTGCCAGCAGTTTATCACCAACCTCCGGGCACCAGCCCCAGCATTTT. Residues: CASSLSPTSGHQPQHF.

This clonotype was picked up many times. The rearrangement links TRBV28 to TRBJ1-5, with D unclear. Trimming left V 7 bases short and J 3 bases short, with 16 bases between. Germline V CDR1 and CDR2: MDHEN, SYDVKM. The CDR3 is made up of 15 amino acids. This CDR3 is CASTVITANNQPQHF. The CDR3 nucleotides read TGTGCCAGCACCGTTATAACAGCGAACAATCAGCCCCAGCATTTT.

The genes are TRBV30 and TRBJ2-2; a weak D match, TRBD2 (6 bases). The CDR3 spans 18 residues. V gave up 4 bases and J gave up 0 bases, with 21 bases separating them. CDR1 GTSNPN and CDR2 SVGIG come from the germline V gene (reference sequence). The CDR3 DNA follows: TGTGCCTGGACCCCCGGGACCCACCGGAGGGCGAACACCGGGGAGCTGTTTTTT. Translation: CAWTPGTHRRANTGELFF.

This clonotype was observed many times. The chain couples TRBV29-1 to TRBJ2-7; unclear D gene. The length of the CDR3 is 12 residues. V was pared by 4 bases and J by 5 bases, with 12 bases between. Germline-derived CDR1 and CDR2 are SQVTM and ANQGSEA. Here the CDR3 reads CSVGHLAHEQYF. In DNA, the CDR3 is TGCAGCGTTGGACACTTAGCCCACGAGCAGTACTTC.

Notes on this clonotype: A much larger clone lies a single base off, so this may be a read error. The V call is TRBV12-3 or TRBV12-4, the J call TRBJ1-1, with D unclear. The CDR3 contains 11 residues. The DNA for the CDR3 is TGTGCCAGCAGTTTTAAGTCTGAAGCTTGCTTT. Its translation is CASSFKSEACF.

Comment on this clonotype: This may be a read error, as it is one base from a much larger clone. The chain has TRBV20-1 and TRBJ1-1; D gene unclear. Per the germline V gene, CDR1 is DFQATT and CDR2 is SNEGSKA (reference sequence). The CDR3 is made up of 15 amino acids. The CDR3 DNA follows: TGCAGTGCTACGATTCGGGCCTGGATGAACACTGAAGATTTCTTT. This translates into CSATIRAWMNTEDFF.

This clonotype was observed at least ten times. The chain couples TRBV20-1 to TRBJ2-7, with D perhaps TRBD2 (5 bases). This CDR3 is built from 12 residues. Between the trimmed V and J ends, which lost 1 base and 6 bases, there was a span of 10 bases. Per the germline V gene, CDR1 is DFQATT and CDR2 is SNEGSKA (reference sequence). The CDR3 DNA is TGCAGTGCTAGAGGGCTAGCCCGCGAGCAGTACTTC. This translates into CSARGLAREQYF.